This T cell receptor beta chain derives from a study of beta chain features in type 1 diabetes. Findings and caveats of the study: More deletions and fewer insertions at VDJ junctions were seen in type 1 diabetes patients. Moderate but significant shortening of TCRB CDR3s was recorded in all four CD4+ subsets from Type 1 diabetes patients.

The study reverse transcribed the entire isolated RNA, so it sequenced expressed TCRB transcripts. The study sequenced naive, central memory and regulatory T cell samples to an average of approximately 4 million reads. The repertoire was sequenced with immunoSEQ multiplex PCR; TCRdb's copy has only in-frame clones and lacks some. Among 120,000 to 150,000 clones listed, approximately 52% were seen once. This clone was detected a few times. Its cognate antigen is unknown. This clonotype was obtained from a man aged 18 to 29 in good health. The sequenced sample consisted of Tregs from blood.

The CDR3, as DNA: TGTGCCAGTAGAACAACCGGGACAGGGAACACCGGGGAGCTGTTTTTT. Translated: CASRTTGTGNTGELFF. The chain links TRBV19 to TRBJ2-2; 8 bases line up with TRBD1. The CDR3 has 16 residues. V was clipped by 6 bases and J by 1 base; unmatched bases: 7. Germline CDR1 is LNHDA and CDR2 is SQIVND (reference sequence). Full variable domain (remainder filled in from reference TRBV19 and TRBJ2-2): DGGITQSPKYLFRKEGQNVTLSCEQNLNHDAMYWYRQDPGQGLRLIYYSQIVNDFQKGDIAEGYSVSREKKESFPLTVTSAQKNPTAFYLCASRTTGTGNTGELFFGEGSRLTVL.